A single sample gave rise to the 18 T cell receptor beta chains below, sequenced in a study of T cell responses to AZD1222 COVID-19 vaccine. Generated by immunoSEQ multiplex PCR, the TCRdb table keeps only in-frame clones and is missing some. The data hold 90,000 to 120,000 clones, with over 85% observed a single time. Sequenced here: peripheral blood, sampled on day 0 of MenACWY control vaccination. The receptors were gathered from an adult in good health.

The V gene is TRBV6-4, the J gene TRBJ2-7; 9 bases match TRBD1. V was clipped by 2 bases and J by 5 bases; unmatched bases: 4. Germline CDR1 and CDR2: MRHNA and SNTAGT. The CDR3 runs to 14 residues. The CDR3 loop is CASSDGTGTDEQYF. CDR3 nucleotide sequence: TGTGCCAGCAGTGACGGGACAGGGACCGACGAGCAGTACTTC.

The chain employs TRBV27 and TRBJ1-6, with TRBD1 matching over 10 bases. CDR1 is MNHEY and CDR2 is SMNVEV in the germline V gene (reference sequence). The CDR3 is 13 residues long. Germline trimming cut 9 bases from V and 9 bases from J; bases unmatched to any gene: 5. This CDR3 is CASSGTGASPLHF. As DNA, the CDR3 is TGTGCCAGTTCAGGGACAGGGGCTTCACCCCTCCACTTT.

The rearrangement uses TRBV24-1 and TRBJ1-1; the D is unclear. The germline gives CDR1 KGHDR, CDR2 SFDVKD. Between the trimmed V and J ends, which lost 6 bases and 8 bases, there was a span of 12 bases. The length of the CDR3 is 12 residues. In nucleotides, the CDR3 is TGTGCCACCAGTAATCGGGGATCCGAAGCTTTCTTT. Translating gives CATSNRGSEAFF.

Only a few counts were recorded for this clone. This chain connects TRBV7-2 to TRBJ2-5; D may be TRBD1 or TRBD2 (6 bases each). CDR3 length: 14 residues. Germline V lookup: CDR1 SGHTA, CDR2 FQGNSA. Trimming removed 5 bases from V and 2 bases from J, with 12 bases in between. CDR3 residues: CASSKTGGQETQYF. The DNA for the CDR3 is TGTGCCAGCAGCAAGACAGGAGGGCAAGAGACCCAGTACTTC.

The sample holds a few counts of this clone. This chain connects TRBV5-4 to TRBJ2-7, with a tentative D call TRBD1 (7 bases). Trimming pared 3 bases from V and 6 bases from J, leaving 16 bases between. CDR1 is SGHNT and CDR2 is YYREEE in the germline V gene (reference sequence). The CDR3 length is 14 residues. CDR3 nucleotide sequence: TGTGCCAGCAGCTACCAGGGGGGACCTCCCGAGCAGTACTTC. The encoded protein is CASSYQGGPPEQYF.

The V call is TRBV19, the J call TRBJ1-5; D perhaps matches TRBD1 (5 bases). V lost 2 bases to trimming and J lost 6 bases, with 14 bases between them. This CDR3 contains 15 residues. The germline gives CDR1 LNHDA, CDR2 SQIVND (reference sequence). CDR3 sequence (DNA): TGTGCCAGTAGTATATTGGGGACCACGCGTCAGCCCCAGCATTTT. This sequence encodes CASSILGTTRQPQHF.

This clone was detected a few times. The rearrangement links TRBV28 to TRBJ2-6, with D unclear. Germline CDR1 reads MDHEN; CDR2 reads SYDVKM. The CDR3 has 17 residues. Trimming pared 0 bases from V and 0 bases from J, leaving 9 bases between. CDR3 region: CASSLWQAASGANVLTF. The CDR3, as DNA: TGTGCCAGCAGTTTATGGCAGGCCGCCTCTGGGGCCAACGTCCTGACTTTC.

About this clone: At the DNA level, this CDR3 is encoded by other sequences in the same sample as well. V gene TRBV2 combines with J gene TRBJ1-5; the D is unclear. Germline CDR1 reads SNHLY; CDR2 reads FYNNEI. This CDR3 comprises 14 residues. Trimming stripped 2 bases from V and 6 bases from J, with 11 bases between. The CDR3 DNA sequence: TGTGCCAGCAGTGAATGGGCGGAAGGTCAGCCCCAGCATTTT. This translates into CASSEWAEGQPQHF.

The rearrangement uses TRBV7-9 and TRBJ2-1; D tentatively fits TRBD1 or TRBD2 (5 bases each). CDR1 and CDR2 (germline): SEHNR, FQNEAQ (reference sequence). CDR3 size: 16 residues. V was clipped by 5 bases and J by 3 bases, with 17 bases between them. The CDR3 is CASSPPGQGNYNEQFF. In DNA form, the CDR3 reads TGTGCCAGCAGCCCACCGGGGCAGGGTAACTACAATGAGCAGTTCTTC.

This clone was observed once. The CDR3, as DNA: TGTGCCAGCACCGACGGTCAGGGGGTCTATGGCTACACCTTC. Protein: CASTDGQGVYGYTF. This chain links TRBV28 with TRBJ1-2, with 7 bases lining up with TRBD1. This CDR3 is built from 14 residues. V lost 7 bases and J lost 4; bases outside the gene matches: 9. Per germline, CDR1 MDHEN and CDR2 SYDVKM.

This chain connects TRBV19 to TRBJ1-6; D is unresolved. CDR1 is LNHDA and CDR2 is SQIVND in the germline V gene (reference sequence). The V end was cut by 4 bases, the J end by 6 bases, with 13 bases between. The CDR3 is 15 residues long. The CDR3 sequence is CASSSMGTGNSPLHF. The DNA of the CDR3 is TGTGCCAGTAGTAGTATGGGAACGGGTAATTCACCCCTCCACTTT.

This clone was seen once. The V and J genes are TRBV3-1 (or the pseudogene TRBV3-2) and TRBJ1-5; D uncertain. Deletions cut 0 bases from V and 9 bases from J, with 9 bases between. The CDR3 length is 13 residues. CDR1 and CDR2 (germline): LGHDT, YNNKEL (reference sequence). This CDR3 reads CASSQDRAGPQHF. CDR3 nucleotides: TGTGCCAGCAGCCAAGATAGGGCGGGGCCCCAGCATTTT.

This clone came up once. The chain is built from TRBV5-1 and TRBJ2-2; no definite D call. V was trimmed by 2 bases and J by 0 bases, leaving 5 bases between them. This CDR3 region has 14 residues. CDR1 is SGHRS, CDR2 YFSETQ, per germline. The CDR3 DNA reads as TGCGCCAGCAGCTTAGGGACGAACACCGGGGAGCTGTTTTTT. Its translation: CASSLGTNTGELFF.

CDR3 sequence reads: CASSSTGTAIGDTQYF. Written as DNA, the CDR3 is TGCGCCAGCAGCTCGACCGGGACAGCTATTGGAGATACGCAGTATTTT. The rearrangement uses TRBV5-1 and TRBJ2-3; 7 nucleotides line up with TRBD1. Unmatched junction bases numbered 12, after V lost 3 bases and J lost 5 bases. The CDR3 has 16 residues. CDR1 is SGHRS and CDR2 is YFSETQ in the germline V gene.

The genes are TRBV29-1 and TRBJ2-1; 10 bases align to TRBD2. The CDR3 is made up of 14 amino acids. J lost 6 bases, V lost 6 bases, and 8 bases had no gene match. Per the germline V gene, CDR1 is SQVTM and CDR2 is ANQGSEA. CDR3 sequence (DNA): TGCAGCGTCAGAAGCGGGGGGGCAGTCAATGAGCAGTTCTTC. Translation gives CSVRSGGAVNEQFF.

The chain links TRBV28 to TRBJ1-2; a weak D match, TRBD1 (5 bases). Trimming removed 5 bases from V and 4 bases from J, with 17 bases in between. CDR3 length equals 15 residues. Germline V gives CDR1 MDHEN, CDR2 SYDVKM. The CDR3 bases are TGTGCCAGCAGTGTGGACACTTCGCTCGGCTATGGCTACACCTTC. It is translated as CASSVDTSLGYGYTF.

The chain has TRBV5-5 and TRBJ1-5; TRBD1 matches at 8 bases. This CDR3 comprises 17 residues. V lost 4 bases and J lost 2; bases outside the gene matches: 11. Germline CDR1 and CDR2: SGHKS and YYEKEE (reference sequence). The CDR3 nucleotides are TGTGCCAGCAGCGGAGCGATGGGGACAGGCGGCAATCAGCCCCAGCATTTT. Translation gives CASSGAMGTGGNQPQHF.

The J gene is TRBJ1-2, the V gene TRBV7-6; no firm D call. The CDR3 spans 13 residues. Trimming left V 2 bases short and J 7 bases short, with 11 bases between. Looked up from germline, CDR1 is SGHVS and CDR2 is FNYEAQ. DNA of the CDR3: TGTGCCAGCAGCTTAAGTATAGAGGGTGGCTACACCTTC. Encoded protein: CASSLSIEGGYTF.